This TCR beta chain derives from a study of regulatory T cells in long-lasting Graves disease. Study results and limitations: Limited sample numbers may have lowered accuracy.

In this sample, this clonotype turned up many times. Its antigen is undetermined. Trimming cost V 5 bases and J 12 bases, with 20 bases left between them. The CDR3 runs to 14 residues. Germline V lookup: CDR1 MNHEY, CDR2 SVGEGT. For TCR beta, libraries came from iRepertoire HTBI primers and Arm-PCR of CDR3 regions. TCRdb itself ran the multiplex PCR reads through MiXCR, one entry per CDR3 protein. The sample includes roughly 520,000 distinct CDR3 sequences, about 12% of them seen just once. Regarding time point: newly diagnosed GD, antithyroid drugs for less than 3 months. There was RNA extracted from PBMCs, and the TCR library was made from it. The diagnosis of Graves' disease used American Thyroid Association guidelines. Separately, the same data were catalogued under a study of T cells in Graves' hyperthyroidism and ophthalmopathy. As that report states: Diagnosing involved the use of clinical symptoms, serum thyroxine and TRAb, thyroid ultrasound and orbital computed tomography. Stable hyperthyroidism was separated from ophthalmopathy by a model based on 13 V-J features.

The source of this sequence is a woman in her 30s with Graves disease. The V call is TRBV6-2 or TRBV6-3, the J call TRBJ2-1, with D possibly matching TRBD2 (6 bases). The material was peripheral blood mononuclear cells (PBMCs), obtained at new diagnosis, from a patient treated with antithyroid drugs. The CDR3 sequence: CASSALRRESGQFF. The CDR3 DNA is TGTGCCAGCAGTGCCTTAAGACGGGAGTCAGGGCAGTTCTTC.